This T cell receptor (beta chain) was sequenced for a study of blood T cells in healthy people across ages. A second PCR, run for roughly 7 to 12 cycles, used a sample-barcoded 5' primer plus a J-beta primer mix. TCRdb called the 5' RACE reads again in MiXCR, with one record for every CDR3 protein. The table lists more than 1,400,000 distinct CDR3 sequences, about 43% of them singletons, with less than 8% in the top ten. Germline loops: CDR1 SGHRS, CDR2 YFSETQ. J lost 2 bases, V lost 1 base, and 3 bases had no gene match. The CDR3 sequence is 16 residues long. Study-wide results and limits: Naive T cell percentage showed a strong correlation with TCR beta diversity.

In this sample, this clonotype turned up a few times. Its antigen is unknown. V gene TRBV5-1 combines with J gene TRBJ2-6, with TRBD1 matching over 7 bases. Sequenced sample: blood. The receptor comes from a woman aged 18-29 years in good health. CDR3 protein: CASSLTGATGANVLTF. The CDR3 DNA reads TGCGCCAGCAGCTTGACAGGGGCCACTGGGGCCAACGTCCTGACTTTC.